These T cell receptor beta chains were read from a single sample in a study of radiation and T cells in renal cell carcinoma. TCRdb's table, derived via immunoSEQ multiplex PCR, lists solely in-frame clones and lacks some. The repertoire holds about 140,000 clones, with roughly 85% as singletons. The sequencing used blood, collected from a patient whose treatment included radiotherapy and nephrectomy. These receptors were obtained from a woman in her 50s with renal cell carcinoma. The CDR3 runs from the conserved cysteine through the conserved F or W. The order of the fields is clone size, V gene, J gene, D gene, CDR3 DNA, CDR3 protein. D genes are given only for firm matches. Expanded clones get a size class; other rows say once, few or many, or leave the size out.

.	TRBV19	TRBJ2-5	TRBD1	TGTGCCAGTAGTATCGGACAGGGTGTGGAGACCCAGTACTTC	CASSIGQGVETQYF
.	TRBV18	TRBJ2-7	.	TGTGCCAGCTCACCATTGGACATTAACTACGAGCAGTACTTC	CASSPLDINYEQYF
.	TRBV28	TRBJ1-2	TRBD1	TGTGCCAGCAGACAAACAGGGGTCGGCTACACCTTC	CASRQTGVGYTF
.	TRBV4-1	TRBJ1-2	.	TGCGCCAGCAGCCAAGATATGCCCTATGGCTACACCTTC	CASSQDMPYGYTF
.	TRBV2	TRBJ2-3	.	TGTGCCAGCAGTGAGGCAGATACGCAGTATTTT	CASSEADTQYF
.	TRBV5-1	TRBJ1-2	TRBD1	TGCGCCAGCAGATCCATTACAGGGGTAGAGGGTGGCTACACCTTC	CASRSITGVEGGYTF
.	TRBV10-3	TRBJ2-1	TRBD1	TGTGCCACTGAGGGACAGTCCTCCTACAATGAGCAGTTCTTC	CATEGQSSYNEQFF
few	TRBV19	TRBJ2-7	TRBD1	TGTGCCAGTAGTGTCGGGACAGCCTACGAGCAGTACTTC	CASSVGTAYEQYF
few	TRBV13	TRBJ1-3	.	TGTGCCAGCAGCCCACGGACAGCTTCTGGAAACACCATATATTTT	CASSPRTASGNTIYF
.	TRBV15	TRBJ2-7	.	TGTGCCACCAGCACTTCCGGGACGTCCTACGAGCAGTACTTC	CATSTSGTSYEQYF
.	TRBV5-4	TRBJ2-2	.	TGTGCCAGCAGCTCTTCGCTCTGGGGCACCGGGGAGCTGTTTTTT	CASSSSLWGTGELFF
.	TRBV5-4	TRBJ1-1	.	TGTGCCAGCAGCTTGGTCAGGGCCAGTATGAACACTGAAGCTTTCTTT	CASSLVRASMNTEAFF
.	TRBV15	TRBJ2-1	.	TGTGCCACCAGCAGGGACTTGAGGGTTGAGCAGTTCTTC	CATSRDLRVEQFF
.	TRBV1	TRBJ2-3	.	TGCACCAGCAGCCAAGAGAAAGGGGATACGCAGTATTTT	CTSSQEKGDTQYF
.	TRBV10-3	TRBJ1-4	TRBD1	TGTGCCATCAGTCGACAGGGTGGGGAAAAACTGTTTTTT	CAISRQGGEKLFF
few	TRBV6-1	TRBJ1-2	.	TGTGCCAGCAGTGTCAGGGACTATGGCTACACCTTC	CASSVRDYGYTF
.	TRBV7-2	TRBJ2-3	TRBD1	TGTGCCAGCAGCCTACAGACAGGGGGCGCGCAGTATTTT	CASSLQTGGAQYF
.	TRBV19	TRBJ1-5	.	TGTGCCAGTAGTTTGTCTTTAGATCAGCCCCAGCATTTT	CASSLSLDQPQHF
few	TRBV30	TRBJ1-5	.	TGTGCCTGGAGTTCAGGACGGCTTTACAATCAGCCCCAGCATTTT	CAWSSGRLYNQPQHF
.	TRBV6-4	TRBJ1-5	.	TGTGCCAGCAGTGATGAGGCGGGGCAGCCCCAGCATTTT	CASSDEAGQPQHF
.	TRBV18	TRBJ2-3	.	TGTGCCAGCTCACTTGGACGGGGCACAGATACGCAGTATTTT	CASSLGRGTDTQYF
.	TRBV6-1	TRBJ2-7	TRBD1	TGTGCCAGCAGTGCAACCTATCCCGGGACAGGGGGGACCTACGAGCAGTACTTC	CASSATYPGTGGTYEQYF
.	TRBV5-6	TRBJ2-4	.	TGTGCCAGCAGCTGGGCCTCGAGGAGAAACATTCAGTACTTC	CASSWASRRNIQYF
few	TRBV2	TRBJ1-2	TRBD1	TGTGCCAGCAGTTACCTGACAGGGAGAGGCTATGGCTACACCTTC	CASSYLTGRGYGYTF
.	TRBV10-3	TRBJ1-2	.	TGTGCCATCAGTGAGGGAGCGGGGAAGGCTAACTATGGCTACACCTTC	CAISEGAGKANYGYTF
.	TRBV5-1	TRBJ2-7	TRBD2	TGCGCCAGCAGCTTTAGCGGGGAGTCCTACGAGCAGTACTTC	CASSFSGESYEQYF